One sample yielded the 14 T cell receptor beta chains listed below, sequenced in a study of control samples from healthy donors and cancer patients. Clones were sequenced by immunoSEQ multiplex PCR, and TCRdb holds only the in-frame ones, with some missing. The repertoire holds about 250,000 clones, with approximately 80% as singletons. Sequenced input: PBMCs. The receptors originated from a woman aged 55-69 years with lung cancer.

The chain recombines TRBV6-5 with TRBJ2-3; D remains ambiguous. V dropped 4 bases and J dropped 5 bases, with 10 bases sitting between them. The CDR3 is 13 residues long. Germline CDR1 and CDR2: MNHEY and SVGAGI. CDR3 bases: TGTGCCAGCAGTTTAACTCCGAGAGATACGCAGTATTTT. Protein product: CASSLTPRDTQYF.

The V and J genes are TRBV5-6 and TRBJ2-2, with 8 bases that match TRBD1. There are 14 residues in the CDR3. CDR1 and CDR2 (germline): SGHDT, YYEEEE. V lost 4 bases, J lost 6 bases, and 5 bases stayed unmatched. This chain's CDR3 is CASSADRVPGELFF. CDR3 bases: TGTGCCAGCAGCGCGGACAGGGTCCCCGGGGAGCTGTTTTTT.

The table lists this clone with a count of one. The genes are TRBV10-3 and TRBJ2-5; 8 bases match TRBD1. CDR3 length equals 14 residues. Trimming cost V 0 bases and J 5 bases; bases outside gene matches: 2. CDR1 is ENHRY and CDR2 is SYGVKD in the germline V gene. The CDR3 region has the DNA TGTGCCATCAGTGAGTCCTCAGGGGGCGAGACCCAGTACTTC. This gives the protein CAISESSGGETQYF.

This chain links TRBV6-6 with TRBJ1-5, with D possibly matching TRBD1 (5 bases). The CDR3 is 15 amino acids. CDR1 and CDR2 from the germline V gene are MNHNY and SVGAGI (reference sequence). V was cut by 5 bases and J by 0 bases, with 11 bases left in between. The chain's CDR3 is CASSEGLVSNQPQHF. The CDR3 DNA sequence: TGTGCCAGCAGTGAGGGACTGGTTAGCAATCAGCCCCAGCATTTT.

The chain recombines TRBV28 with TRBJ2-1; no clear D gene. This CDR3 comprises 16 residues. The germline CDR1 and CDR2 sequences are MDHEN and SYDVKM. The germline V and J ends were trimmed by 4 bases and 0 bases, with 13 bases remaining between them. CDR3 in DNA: TGTGCCAGCAGTTCCTCCGGAGTTGACTCCTACAATGAGCAGTTCTTC. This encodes CASSSSGVDSYNEQFF.

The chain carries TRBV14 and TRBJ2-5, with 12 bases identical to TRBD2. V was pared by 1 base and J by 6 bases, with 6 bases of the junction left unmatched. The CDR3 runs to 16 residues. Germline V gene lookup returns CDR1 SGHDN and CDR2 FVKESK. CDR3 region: CASSQGLAGAWKTQYF. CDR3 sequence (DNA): TGTGCCAGCAGCCAAGGACTAGCGGGAGCGTGGAAGACCCAGTACTTC. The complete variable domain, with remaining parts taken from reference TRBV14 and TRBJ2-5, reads EAGVTQFPSHSVIEKGQTVTLRCDPISGHDNLYWYRRVMGKEIKFLLHFVKESKQDESGMPNNRFLAERTGGTYSTLKVQPAELEDSGVYFCASSQGLAGAWKTQYFGPGTRLLVL.

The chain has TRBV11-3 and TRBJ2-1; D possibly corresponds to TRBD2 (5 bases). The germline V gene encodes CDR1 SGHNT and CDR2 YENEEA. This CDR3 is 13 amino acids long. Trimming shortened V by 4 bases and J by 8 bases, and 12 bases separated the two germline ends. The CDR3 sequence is CASSSRTSDEQFF. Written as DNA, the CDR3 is TGTGCCAGCAGCTCAAGAACTAGTGATGAGCAGTTCTTC.

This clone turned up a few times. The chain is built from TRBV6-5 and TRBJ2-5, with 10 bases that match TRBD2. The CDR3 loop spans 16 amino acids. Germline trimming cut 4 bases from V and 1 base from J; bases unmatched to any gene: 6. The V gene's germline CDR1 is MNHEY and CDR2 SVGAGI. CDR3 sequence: CASSFTSGITQETQYF. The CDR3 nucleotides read TGTGCCAGCAGTTTTACTAGCGGGATAACCCAAGAGACCCAGTACTTC.

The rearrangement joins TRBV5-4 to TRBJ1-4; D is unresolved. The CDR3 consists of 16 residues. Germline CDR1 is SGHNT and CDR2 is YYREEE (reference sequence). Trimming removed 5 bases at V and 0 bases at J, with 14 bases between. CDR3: CASSYGVGATNEKLFF. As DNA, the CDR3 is TGTGCCAGCAGTTATGGTGTGGGTGCAACTAATGAAAAACTGTTTTTT.

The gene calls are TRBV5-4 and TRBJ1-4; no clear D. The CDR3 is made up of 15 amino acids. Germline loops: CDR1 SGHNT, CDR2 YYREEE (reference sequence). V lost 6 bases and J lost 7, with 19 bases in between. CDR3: CASNQQEGGSEKLFF. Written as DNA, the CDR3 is TGTGCCAGCAACCAACAAGAGGGAGGGAGTGAAAAACTGTTTTTT.

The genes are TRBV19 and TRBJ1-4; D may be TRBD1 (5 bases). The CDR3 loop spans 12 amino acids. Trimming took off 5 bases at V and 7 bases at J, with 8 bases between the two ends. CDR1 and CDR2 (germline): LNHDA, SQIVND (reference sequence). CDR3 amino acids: CASSPRGEKLFF. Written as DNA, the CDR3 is TGTGCCAGTAGTCCAAGGGGTGAAAAACTGTTTTTT.

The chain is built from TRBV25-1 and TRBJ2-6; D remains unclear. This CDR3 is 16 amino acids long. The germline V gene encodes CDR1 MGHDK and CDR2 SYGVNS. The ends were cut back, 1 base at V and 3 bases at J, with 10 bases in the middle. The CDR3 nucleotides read TGTGCCAGCAGTGAATGGAAGGGTAATGGGGCCAACGTCCTGACTTTC. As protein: CASSEWKGNGANVLTF.

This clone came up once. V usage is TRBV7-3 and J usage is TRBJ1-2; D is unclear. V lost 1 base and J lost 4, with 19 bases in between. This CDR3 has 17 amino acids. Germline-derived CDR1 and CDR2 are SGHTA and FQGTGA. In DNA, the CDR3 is TGTGCCAGCAGCTTAATCCCGCTGAGGACGGACCTCTATGGCTACACCTTC. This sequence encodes CASSLIPLRTDLYGYTF. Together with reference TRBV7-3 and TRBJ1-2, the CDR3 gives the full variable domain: GAGVSQTPSNKVTEKGKYVELRCDPISGHTALYWYRQSLGQGPEFLIYFQGTGAADDSGLPNDRFFAVRPEGSVSTLKIQRTERGDSAVYLCASSLIPLRTDLYGYTFGSGTRLTVV.

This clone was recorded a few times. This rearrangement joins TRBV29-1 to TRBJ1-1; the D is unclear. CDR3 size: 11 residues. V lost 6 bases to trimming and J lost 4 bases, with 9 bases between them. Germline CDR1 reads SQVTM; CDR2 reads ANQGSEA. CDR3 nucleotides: TGCAGCGTCTCCTCGGTCACTGAAGCTTTCTTT. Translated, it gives CSVSSVTEAFF.